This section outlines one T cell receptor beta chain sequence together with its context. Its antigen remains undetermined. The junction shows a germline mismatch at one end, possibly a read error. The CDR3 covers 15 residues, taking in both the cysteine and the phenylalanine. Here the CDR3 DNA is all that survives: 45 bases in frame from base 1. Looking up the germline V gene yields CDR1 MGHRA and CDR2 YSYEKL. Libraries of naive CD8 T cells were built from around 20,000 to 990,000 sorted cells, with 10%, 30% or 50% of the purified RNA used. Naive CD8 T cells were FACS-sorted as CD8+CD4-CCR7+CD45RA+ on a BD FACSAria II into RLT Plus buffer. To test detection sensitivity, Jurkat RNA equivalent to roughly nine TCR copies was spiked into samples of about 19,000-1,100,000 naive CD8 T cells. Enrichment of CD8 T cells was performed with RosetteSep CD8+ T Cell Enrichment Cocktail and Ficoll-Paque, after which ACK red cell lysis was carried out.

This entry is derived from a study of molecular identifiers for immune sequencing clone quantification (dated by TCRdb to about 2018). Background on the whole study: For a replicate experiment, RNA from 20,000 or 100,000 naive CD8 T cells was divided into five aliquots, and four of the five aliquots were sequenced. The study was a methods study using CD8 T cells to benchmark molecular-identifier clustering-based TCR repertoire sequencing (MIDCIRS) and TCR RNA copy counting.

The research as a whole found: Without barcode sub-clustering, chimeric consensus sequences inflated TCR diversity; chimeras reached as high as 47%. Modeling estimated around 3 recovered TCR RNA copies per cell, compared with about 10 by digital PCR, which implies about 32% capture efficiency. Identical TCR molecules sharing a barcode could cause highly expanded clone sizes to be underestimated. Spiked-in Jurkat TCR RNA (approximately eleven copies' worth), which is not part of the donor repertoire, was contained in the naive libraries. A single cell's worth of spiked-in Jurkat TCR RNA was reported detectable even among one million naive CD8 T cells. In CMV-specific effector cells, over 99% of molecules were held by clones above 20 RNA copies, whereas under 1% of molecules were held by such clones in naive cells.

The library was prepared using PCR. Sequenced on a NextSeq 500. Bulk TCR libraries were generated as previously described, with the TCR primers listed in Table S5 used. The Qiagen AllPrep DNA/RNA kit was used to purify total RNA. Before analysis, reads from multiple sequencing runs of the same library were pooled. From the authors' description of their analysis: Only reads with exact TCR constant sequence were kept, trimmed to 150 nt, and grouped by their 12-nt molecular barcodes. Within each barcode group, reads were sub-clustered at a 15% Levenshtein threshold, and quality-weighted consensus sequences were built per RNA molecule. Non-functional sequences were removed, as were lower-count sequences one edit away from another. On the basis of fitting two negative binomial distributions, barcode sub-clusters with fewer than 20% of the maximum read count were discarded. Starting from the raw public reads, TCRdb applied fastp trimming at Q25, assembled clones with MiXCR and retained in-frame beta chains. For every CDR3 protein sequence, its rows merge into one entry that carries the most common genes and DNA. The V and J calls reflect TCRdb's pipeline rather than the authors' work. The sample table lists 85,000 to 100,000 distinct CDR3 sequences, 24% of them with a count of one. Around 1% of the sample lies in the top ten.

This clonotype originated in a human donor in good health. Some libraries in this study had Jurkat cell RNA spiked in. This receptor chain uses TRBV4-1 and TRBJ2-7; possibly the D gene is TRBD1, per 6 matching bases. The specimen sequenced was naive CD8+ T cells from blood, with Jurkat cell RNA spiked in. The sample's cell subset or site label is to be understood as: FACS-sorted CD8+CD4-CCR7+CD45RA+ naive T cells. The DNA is TGCGCCAGCAGCCAAGGGAACAGGGTATCCTACGCGCAGTACTTC. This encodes CASSQGNRVSYAQYF.